The count of the clone carrying this T cell receptor (beta chain) is one. This entry comes from a study of blood T cell repertoires in COVID-19. Overall study: From the United States, Italy and Spain came samples of acute and convalescent COVID-19. Nucleic acid was either cDNA or gDNA, and it came from T cells, B-cell-depleted T cells, or PBMCs.

Here immunoSEQ multiplex PCR was the method, and the copy in TCRdb shows in-frame clones only, minus some. The sample yields around 78,000 clones, roughly 90% seen once. Per the germline V gene, CDR1 is MNHNY and CDR2 is SVGAGI (reference sequence). This CDR3 has 13 amino acids. Deletions cut 0 bases from V and 6 bases from J, with 7 bases between. Participant reports of clinical history set cohort assignment. The sequencing input was PBMCs or T cells enriched from blood (not recorded which). The source of this sequence is a woman in her forties or fifties with acute COVID-19. This chain uses TRBV6-6 with TRBJ2-3; possible D gene TRBD2, 5 bases. The CDR3 protein is CASSYSKRDTQYF. The CDR3 DNA sequence: TGTGCCAGCAGTTACTCCAAGCGGGATACGCAGTATTTT.